The rows below give T cell receptor beta chains drawn from one sample of a study of T cell changes during pregnancy in multiple sclerosis. TCRdb keeps only in-frame clones here, not all; method: immunoSEQ multiplex PCR. The table lists tens of thousands of clones, nearly 90% of them singletons, with under 2% in the top ten. Specimen: peripheral blood, collected in the first trimester of pregnancy. The receptors come from a female donor with multiple sclerosis, enrolled in a pregnancy study. Each CDR3 is given without its conserved first and last residue. Clone size is shown for a subset of rows, as once, few, many or a class of expanded clone.

16	-	TRBV4-2	TRBJ2-7	ASSPLLAGGPTLYEQY
10	-	TRBV5-6	TRBJ1-4	ASSPPSGELF
13	-	TRBV5-4	TRBJ1-1	ASSLKQGVNTEAF
12	once	TRBV25-1	TRBJ2-3	ASSTGLGTDTQY
15	few	TRBV7-9	TRBJ2-6	ASSLITSGSGANVLT
9	-	TRBV20-1	TRBJ2-3	SAWTRHTQY
11	once	TRBV7-2	TRBJ1-1	ASSQDRNTEAF
13	-	TRBV11-3	TRBJ2-2	ASSLAGSGTGELF
12	-	TRBV6-1	TRBJ2-5	ASSVSRGLETQY
13	-	TRBV28	TRBJ2-5	ASSLPPTIGETQY
15	-	TRBV10-1	TRBJ1-2	ASSGTQGPILNYGYT
12	-	TRBV7-8	TRBJ2-7	ASSLNSEAYEQY
14	-	TRBV7-9	TRBJ1-5	ASSPKGGQGNQPQH
13	-	TRBV6-5	TRBJ2-6	ASRTGKSGANVLT
11	few	TRBV29-1	TRBJ2-1	SGDSGNDDEQF
14	-	TRBV19	TRBJ1-4	ASSIGTGGRGEKLF
8	-	TRBV21-1	TRBJ2-7	ASKEGGRY
14	-	TRBV7-2	TRBJ2-7	ASSFRLAGIPTEQY
15	-	TRBV7-2	TRBJ2-4	ASSLGPAGLAKNIQY
10	-	TRBV28	TRBJ1-2	ASSGTGYGYT
14	-	TRBV19	TRBJ2-7	ASSRQGQGGWREQY
12	-	TRBV10-3	TRBJ1-2	AISEQQGTYGYT
13	-	TRBV7-9	TRBJ1-3	ASSLIGVTGNTIY
14	-	TRBV9	TRBJ2-7	ASSAPLTGTPYEQY
14	-	TRBV9	TRBJ2-3	ASSTYGGRAGDTQY
14	-	TRBV7-9	TRBJ2-5	ASSKDQAFVVQTQY
13	-	TRBV10-3	TRBJ2-2	AISESGGFTGELF
13	-	TRBV5-1	TRBJ2-7	ASSTSGSVRDEQY
12	-	TRBV25-1	TRBJ2-7	ASSDTSDSVKQY
12	-	TRBV7-9	TRBJ2-1	ASSLAEGSNEQF
13	-	TRBV7-2	TRBJ2-3	ASSLAGGATDTQY
12	-	TRBV4-2	TRBJ2-3	ASSQEGGVDTQY
13	-	TRBV4-3	TRBJ2-7	ASSYVSGSSYEQY
15	-	TRBV9	TRBJ2-5	ASSVGLSSVNQETQY
13	-	TRBV29-1	TRBJ1-3	SVAGGEGYGNTIY
13	-	TRBV18	TRBJ1-2	ASSPPSGQGNGYT
13	many	TRBV4-1	TRBJ2-1	ASSQWEGVHNEQF
14	-	TRBV14	TRBJ1-1	ASSQTGDFMNTEAF
12	-	TRBV10-3	TRBJ1-2	AISRDRDSYGYT
15	-	TRBV2	TRBJ2-2	ASSEGPWTANTGELF
14	-	TRBV7-2	TRBJ1-3	ASSLFAGNSGNTIY
14	-	TRBV9	TRBJ2-1	ASSTGLAGMWNEQF